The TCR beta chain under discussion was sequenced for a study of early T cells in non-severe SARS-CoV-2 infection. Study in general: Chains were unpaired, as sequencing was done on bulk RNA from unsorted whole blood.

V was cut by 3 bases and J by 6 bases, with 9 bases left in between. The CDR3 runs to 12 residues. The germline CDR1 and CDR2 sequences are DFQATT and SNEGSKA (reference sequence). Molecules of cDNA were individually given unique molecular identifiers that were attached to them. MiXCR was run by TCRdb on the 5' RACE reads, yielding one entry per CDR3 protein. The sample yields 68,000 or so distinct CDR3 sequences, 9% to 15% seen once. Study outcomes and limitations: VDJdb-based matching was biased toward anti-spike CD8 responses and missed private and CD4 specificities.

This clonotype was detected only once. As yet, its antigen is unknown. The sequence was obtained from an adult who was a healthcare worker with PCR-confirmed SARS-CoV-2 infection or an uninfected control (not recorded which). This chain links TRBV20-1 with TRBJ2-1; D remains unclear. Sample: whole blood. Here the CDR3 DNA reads TGCAGTGCTAGGCCTGGGCCCAATGAGCAGTTCTTC. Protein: CSARPGPNEQFF.